This TCR beta chain was sequenced for a study of T-cell memory formation after mild COVID-19. From the 5' RACE reads, TCRdb called clonotypes with MiXCR, one entry per CDR3 protein. This sample has about 180,000 distinct CDR3 sequences, with around a sixth found just once. CDR1 is LGHDT, CDR2 YNNKEL, per germline (reference sequence). The CDR3 length is 12 residues. V was clipped by 4 bases and J by 14 bases, with 14 bases between them. This clonotype has more than one count but fewer than ten. The chain combines TRBV3-1 with TRBJ1-4; a possible D gene is TRBD1 (5 bases). This clonotype was obtained from a man aged 18 to 30 who had mild COVID-19 (a few samples of this study predate the infection). Cell type and time point are not known. The sample was PBMCs or a T cell subset sorted from them (not recorded which). The CDR3 sequence is CASSPGRVRLFF. The CDR3, as DNA: TGTGCCAGCAGCCCGGGGCGAGTGCGGCTGTTTTTT.